These 30 T cell receptor beta chains came from one sample sequenced in a study of human versus mouse CDR3 diversity and MHC coevolution. This table comes from immunoSEQ multiplex PCR, and its TCRdb copy is limited to in-frame clones, with some not included. Of 60,000 or so clones listed, about 94% are singletons. Sequencing input: naive CD4+ T cells from blood. Regarding subset: CD45RO-negative CD62L-positive naive CD4 T cells. Every receptor here comes from a person aged 55 to 75 in good health.

The V call is TRBV10-1, the J call TRBJ2-7; no clear D gene. Trimming left V 9 bases short and J 3 bases short, with 18 bases between. The germline CDR1 and CDR2 sequences are WNHNN and SYGVQD (reference sequence). This CDR3 contains 14 residues. CDR3 region: CAREPTQIYYEQYF. The CDR3, as DNA: TGCGCCAGGGAGCCCACTCAGATATACTACGAGCAGTACTTC.

The CDR3 sequence: CASSIEEAGTGYEQYF. CDR3 nucleotide sequence: TGTGCCAGTAGTATAGAGGAAGCGGGAACTGGTTACGAGCAGTACTTC. The J gene is TRBJ2-7, the V gene TRBV19; 7 nucleotides match TRBD2. Germline V gene data show CDR1 as LNHDA and CDR2 as SQIVND (reference sequence). The CDR3 runs to 16 residues. With V trimmed by 0 bases and J by 4 bases, 9 bases remained unmatched.

This rearrangement joins TRBV19 to TRBJ2-2; 10 positions match TRBD1. This CDR3 has 16 amino acids. V lost 3 bases to trimming and J lost 5 bases; unmatched junction nucleotides: 6. Germline CDR1 LNHDA, CDR2 SQIVND (reference sequence). For the CDR3, the DNA is TGTGCCAGTAGTATTGACAGGGGGCAAATTACCGGGGAGCTGTTTTTT. Translating it yields CASSIDRGQITGELFF.

The chain joins TRBV11-3 to TRBJ2-7, with a tentative D call TRBD1 (5 bases). CDR3 length: 12 amino acids. V was shortened by 4 bases and J by 4 bases, with 8 bases between the two germline ends. Germline assignment: CDR1 SGHNT and CDR2 YENEEA. This CDR3 reads CASSSTEYEQYF. The CDR3 DNA reads as TGTGCCAGCAGCTCGACAGAGTACGAGCAGTACTTC.

The chain uses TRBV10-1 and TRBJ1-1; maybe TRBD1 (6 bases). V was clipped by 0 bases and J by 6 bases, with 8 bases between them. CDR3 size: 13 residues. Germline V lookup: CDR1 WNHNN, CDR2 SYGVQD (reference sequence). In DNA form, the CDR3 reads TGCGCCAGCAGTGAGTCAGCAGGGGCTGAAGCTTTCTTT. Amino acid sequence: CASSESAGAEAFF.

CDR3 sequence reads: CASSLWRETTGELFF. CDR3 DNA: TGTGCCAGCAGCTTATGGCGGGAGACAACCGGGGAGCTGTTTTTT. The J gene is TRBJ2-2, the V gene TRBV7-9; 7 bases line up with TRBD2. This CDR3 contains 15 residues. J gave up 5 bases and V 2 bases, and 5 bases lay outside the gene matches. In germline, CDR1 is SEHNR, CDR2 FQNEAQ (reference sequence).

The V gene is TRBV27, the J gene TRBJ2-3; a possible D gene is TRBD2 (6 bases). CDR1 MNHEY and CDR2 SMNVEV come from the germline V gene (reference sequence). The CDR3 sequence is 16 residues long. V was shortened by 3 bases and J by 1 base, with 14 bases between the two germline ends. CDR3: CASSFRGRFGTDTQYF. CDR3 coding DNA: TGTGCCAGCAGTTTCCGGGGGAGGTTTGGCACAGATACGCAGTATTTT.

V is TRBV7-2 and J is TRBJ1-5, with 8 bases fitting TRBD1. The CDR3 spans 16 residues. V dropped 1 base and J dropped 4; count of bases not matched to a gene: 6. Germline CDR1 is SGHTA and CDR2 is FQGNSA. CDR3 sequence (DNA): TGTGCCAGCAGCTTAGGGTCGAACAGGGGGAATCAGCCCCAGCATTTT. Encoded protein: CASSLGSNRGNQPQHF. Based on the CDR3 plus reference TRBV7-2 and TRBJ1-5, the full variable domain is GAGVSQSPSNKVTEKGKDVELRCDPISGHTALYWYRQSLGQGLEFLIYFQGNSAPDKSGLPSDRFSAERTGGSVSTLTIQRTQQEDSAVYLCASSLGSNRGNQPQHFGDGTRLSIL.

The V gene is TRBV11-3, the J gene TRBJ2-7; the match to TRBD2 covers 7 bases. The germline V gene encodes CDR1 SGHNT and CDR2 YENEEA. The CDR3 spans 14 residues. The ends lost 5 bases at V and 3 bases at J; junction bases unmatched: 7. The CDR3 is CASSPRTSDYEQYF. The CDR3 DNA sequence: TGTGCCAGCAGCCCGCGCACTAGCGACTACGAGCAGTACTTC.

V and J are TRBV6-5 and TRBJ2-7; possibly TRBD2 for D (5 bases). The length of the CDR3 is 15 residues. Germline V gene sequence: CDR1 MNHEY, CDR2 SVGAGI. V lost 8 bases and J 2 bases, leaving 19 bases between the germline ends. The CDR3 here is CASGETFSSTYEQYF. The DNA of the CDR3 is TGTGCCAGCGGGGAGACCTTCTCCTCTACCTACGAGCAGTACTTC.

J is TRBJ1-4 and V is TRBV7-9; D is possibly TRBD1 (6 bases). V was cut by 0 bases and J by 8 bases, with 10 bases left in between. Per the germline V gene, CDR1 is SEHNR and CDR2 is FQNEAQ (reference sequence). This CDR3 has 14 amino acids. For the CDR3, the DNA is TGTGCCAGCAGCTTAGCGGGGGCAGTCGAAAAACTGTTTTTT. This encodes CASSLAGAVEKLFF.

This clone was recorded once. The chain recombines TRBV19 with TRBJ1-5; D gene unclear. This CDR3 spans 14 amino acids. The V end was cut by 7 bases, the J end by 1 base, with 11 bases between. Germline assignment: CDR1 LNHDA and CDR2 SQIVND (reference sequence). CDR3 bases: TGTGCCAGTAAAAATTTTCTGAGCAATCAGCCCCAGCATTTT. It is translated as CASKNFLSNQPQHF.

This clone was seen once. V and J are TRBV30 and TRBJ2-2, with D possibly matching TRBD2 (5 bases). Germline V CDR1 and CDR2: GTSNPN, SVGIG (reference sequence). The CDR3 contains 14 residues. V shed 3 bases and J shed 1 base, with 9 bases lying between them. The CDR3 protein is CAWRRAGNTGELFF. The CDR3 DNA sequence: TGTGCCTGGAGGAGGGCGGGGAACACCGGGGAGCTGTTTTTT.

The chain employs TRBV18 and TRBJ1-1; 7 bases fit TRBD1. The germline CDR1 and CDR2 sequences are KGHSH and LQKENI. The CDR3 extends over 13 amino acids. J gave up 5 bases and V 2 bases, and 2 bases lay outside the gene matches. The CDR3 here is CASSPDRETEAFF. The CDR3 coding sequence is TGTGCCAGCTCACCAGACAGGGAGACTGAAGCTTTCTTT.

The gene calls are TRBV29-1 and TRBJ2-7; 11 bases line up with TRBD2. The V segment lost 2 bases and the J segment 0 bases; nucleotides outside the gene matches: 0. This CDR3 has 14 amino acids. Looked up from germline, CDR1 is SQVTM and CDR2 is ANQGSEA. In nucleotides, the CDR3 is TGCAGCGTTGAAACTAGCGGGGGCTCCTACGAGCAGTACTTC. Amino acid sequence: CSVETSGGSYEQYF.

The chain carries TRBV19 and TRBJ2-3, with TRBD2 matching 11 bases. This CDR3 comprises 18 residues. Germline CDR1 reads LNHDA; CDR2 reads SQIVND (reference sequence). Trimming at V came to 2 bases and at J to 2 bases, leaving 9 bases not matched to a gene. This chain's CDR3 is CASSILSLAGGNTDTQYF. The CDR3 nucleotides read TGTGCCAGTAGTATACTCTCCCTAGCGGGGGGTAACACAGATACGCAGTATTTT.

CDR3 sequence (DNA): TGTGCCAGCAGTGCCGGGGGGGGCAGCCGATTGAACTATGGCTACACCTTC. Protein: CASSAGGGSRLNYGYTF. This chain uses TRBV6-1 with TRBJ1-2; weak D call: TRBD1 (6 bases). The germline V and J ends were trimmed by 4 bases and 2 bases, with 20 bases remaining between them. CDR3 length equals 17 residues. The germline gives CDR1 MNHNS, CDR2 SASEGT.

The chain couples TRBV4-1 to TRBJ2-4, with 8 bases matching TRBD2. Unmatched junction bases numbered 5, after V lost 0 bases and J lost 1 base. Germline-derived CDR1 and CDR2 are MGHRA and YSYEKL. This CDR3 comprises 17 residues. CDR3 residues: CASSQDAGGRAKNIQYF. As DNA, the CDR3 is TGCGCCAGCAGCCAAGACGCGGGGGGACGGGCCAAAAACATTCAGTACTTC.

The chain uses TRBV19 and TRBJ2-5; perhaps TRBD2 as D (5 bases). The CDR3 is made up of 15 amino acids. Per germline, CDR1 LNHDA and CDR2 SQIVND (reference sequence). V gave up 4 bases and J gave up 4 bases, with 16 bases separating them. The DNA for the CDR3 is TGTGCCAGTAGTACCCGGGAAAACCAAGGAGAGACCCAGTACTTC. Translation: CASSTRENQGETQYF.

This clone showed up just once. Here the CDR3 DNA reads TGTGCCAGCAGACACCCGGGACTAGCGGGACCTGGGGCCAACGTCCTGACTTTC. This codes for CASRHPGLAGPGANVLTF. The rearrangement uses TRBV2 and TRBJ2-6; TRBD2 matches at 13 bases. The CDR3 has 18 residues. The germline V gene has CDR1 SNHLY and CDR2 FYNNEI. V was pared by 6 bases and J by 2 bases, with 7 bases of the junction left unmatched.

The rearrangement links TRBV15 to TRBJ2-5; 9 bases fit TRBD1. The CDR3 contains 15 residues. With 0 bases clipped from V and 5 bases from J, the junction kept 4 bases outside the gene matches. CDR1 is LNHNV and CDR2 is YYDKDF in the germline V gene (reference sequence). CDR3 region: CATSRDNRGQETQYF. The DNA for the CDR3 is TGTGCCACCAGCAGAGATAACAGGGGGCAGGAGACCCAGTACTTC.

This chain uses TRBV19 with TRBJ2-1; possibly TRBD1 for D (7 bases). V lost 9 bases and J lost 5, with 23 bases in between. This CDR3 has 16 residues. Germline CDR1 is LNHDA and CDR2 is SQIVND (reference sequence). The CDR3 DNA is TGTGCCAGCCATCGAAATCTGGCGGGACAGCACAATGAGCAGTTCTTC. Translation: CASHRNLAGQHNEQFF.

The gene calls are TRBV30 and TRBJ1-2, with D possibly TRBD1 on 5 matching bases. This CDR3 comprises 15 residues. V lost 1 base to trimming and J lost 5 bases, with 17 bases between them. CDR1 and CDR2 (germline): GTSNPN, SVGIG (reference sequence). Here the CDR3 DNA reads TGTGCCTGGAGTGCCCCCAGGCAGGGCAAATATGGCTACACCTTC. This codes for CAWSAPRQGKYGYTF. Full variable domain (outside the CDR3, taken from reference TRBV30 and TRBJ1-2): SQTIHQWPATLVQPVGSPLSLECTVEGTSNPNLYWYRQAAGRGLQLLFYSVGIGQISSEVPQNLSASRPQDRQFILSSKKLLLSDSGFYLCAWSAPRQGKYGYTFGSGTRLTVV.

This chain links TRBV9 with TRBJ1-3; D not certain. The germline V gene has CDR1 SGDLS and CDR2 YYNGEE. The germline V and J ends were trimmed by 0 bases and 4 bases, with 11 bases remaining between them. The CDR3 consists of 15 residues. DNA for the CDR3: TGTGCCAGCAGCGTAGTGGCTTCTCCAGGAAACACCATATATTTT. Translating gives CASSVVASPGNTIYF. Full variable domain (rest looked up from reference TRBV9 and TRBJ1-3): DSGVTQTPKHLITATGQRVTLRCSPRSGDLSVYWYQQSLDQGLQFLIQYYNGEERAKGNILERFSAQQFPDLHSELNLSSLELGDSALYFCASSVVASPGNTIYFGEGSWLTVV.

CDR3: CAISGRGRAGELFF. The CDR3 DNA follows: TGTGCCATCAGCGGTAGGGGCCGGGCCGGGGAGCTGTTTTTT. The rearrangement joins TRBV10-3 to TRBJ2-2, with a possible D match to TRBD1 (5 bases). CDR3 length equals 14 residues. Trimming removed 6 bases at V and 6 bases at J, with 14 bases between. Germline V CDR1 and CDR2: ENHRY, SYGVKD.

The chain is built from TRBV7-3 and TRBJ1-4; the match to TRBD1 covers 10 bases. The CDR3 is 19 amino acids. Losses at the gene ends were 0 bases for V and 0 bases for J; bases not matched to a gene: 7. CDR1 is SGHTA and CDR2 is FQGTGA in the germline V gene. The CDR3 DNA is TGTGCCAGCAGCTTAACGACGACAGGGGGCACTTCAACTAATGAAAAACTGTTTTTT. Translated, it gives CASSLTTTGGTSTNEKLFF.

The V and J genes are TRBV6-1 and TRBJ1-5; TRBD1 aligns across 12 bases. This CDR3 spans 15 amino acids. V shed 7 bases and J 7 bases; nucleotides not matched to a gene: 8. Germline CDR1 and CDR2: MNHNS and SASEGT. In nucleotides, the CDR3 is TGTGCCAGCATTATGGGACAGGGGGCTTTCCAGCCCCAGCATTTT. This encodes CASIMGQGAFQPQHF.

The V gene is TRBV7-3, the J gene TRBJ2-2; D may be TRBD2 (5 bases). In germline, CDR1 is SGHTA, CDR2 FQGTGA. The CDR3 has 16 amino acids. V was shortened by 4 bases and J by 4 bases, with 16 bases between the two germline ends. CDR3 amino acids: CASSSAPVRGTGELFF. The DNA of the CDR3 is TGTGCCAGCAGCTCGGCCCCGGTCCGGGGCACCGGGGAGCTGTTTTTT.

The genes are TRBV18 and TRBJ1-6, with TRBD1 matching 8 bases. The CDR3 consists of 14 residues. V lost 0 bases and J lost 10; bases outside the gene matches: 2. Germline-derived CDR1 and CDR2 are KGHSH and LQKENI. The CDR3 sequence is CASSPPDRGSPLHF. The CDR3 bases are TGTGCCAGCTCACCACCCGACAGGGGATCACCCCTCCACTTT.

This chain links TRBV9 with TRBJ1-2, with a weak D call TRBD1 (5 bases). The germline V and J ends were trimmed by 5 bases and 0 bases, with 11 bases remaining between them. Germline CDR1 reads SGDLS; CDR2 reads YYNGEE. There are 14 residues in the CDR3. As DNA, the CDR3 is TGTGCCAGCAGGCGCCAGACAGCTAACTATGGCTACACCTTC. Translating it yields CASRRQTANYGYTF.